The T cell receptor beta chain described here comes from a study of T cell responses to AZD1222 COVID-19 vaccine. Regarding the study as a whole: Per reports, nearly half of all spike-specific TCRs target regions that are unmutated in variants. At baseline, seropositivity was found in only a handful of AZD1222 recipients.

Using immunoSEQ multiplex PCR, the repertoire was profiled, and TCRdb retains in-frame clones only, with some absent. The table has around 99,000 clones, 88% seen once. A note on this clone: The antigen remains undetermined.

Germline values: CDR1 MGHRA, CDR2 YSYEKL. The CDR3 has 15 residues. V lost 0 bases and J 4 bases, leaving 10 bases between the germline ends. The clonotype comes from an adult in good health. The V call is TRBV4-1, the J call TRBJ2-1, with TRBD2 as a possible D gene (6 bases). Material: peripheral blood, obtained on day 0 of MenACWY control vaccination. The CDR3 region has the DNA TGCGCCAGCAGCCAAGATCGGGACTCTTACAATGAGCAGTTCTTC. This encodes CASSQDRDSYNEQFF.